This record concerns one T cell receptor (beta chain) sequence. The antigen is undetermined. This sample stems from a study of cytomegalovirus exposure and HLA in healthy donors. Study results and caveats: Reports indicated that the classifier achieved high specificity and sensitivity in diagnosing cytomegalovirus status.

A multiplex PCR was run with 60 Vbeta primers and 13 Jbeta primers. Repertoires were generated with immunoSEQ multiplex PCR, while TCRdb's copy carries only in-frame clones and drops some. This sample carries fewer than 130,000 clones, around 62% of them seen once, and the ten largest clones take approximately 3.9%. V shed 4 bases and J 5 bases; nucleotides not matched to a gene: 14. CDR1 and CDR2 (germline): SGHTS, YDEGEE. The CDR3 is 16 amino acids. This TCR came from a man aged 25-40 years in good health and CMV-seropositive. The chain joins TRBV5-8 to TRBJ1-2, with 7 bases identical to TRBD1. The sample taken for sequencing was PBMCs. The CDR3 sequence: CASSGGYDRAFYGYTF. The CDR3 DNA reads as TGTGCCAGCAGCGGCGGATATGACAGGGCATTTTATGGCTACACCTTC.